This passage covers 25 T cell receptor beta chains from one sample sequenced in a study of cytomegalovirus exposure and HLA in healthy donors. Profiling relied on immunoSEQ multiplex PCR, and the TCRdb table lists in-frame clones only, not all of them. The repertoire has about 150,000 clones, 89% of them found once; the top ten carry around 9%. Material: PBMCs. The receptors were sampled from a young woman in good health and CMV-seropositive.

The chain employs TRBV7-9 and TRBJ1-2, with D hard to call. V lost 5 bases and J 6 bases, leaving 16 bases between the germline ends. The CDR3 sequence is 14 residues long. Germline-derived CDR1 and CDR2 are SEHNR and FQNEAQ (reference sequence). CDR3 in DNA: TGTGCCAGCAGCCAACAACGGGAGGCCCATGGCTACACCTTC. Its translation is CASSQQREAHGYTF.

The V gene is TRBV28, the J gene TRBJ2-5; D is perhaps TRBD2 (6 bases). The CDR3 totals 14 residues. V lost 6 bases, J lost 4 bases, and 15 bases lay in between. CDR1 and CDR2 from the germline V gene are MDHEN and SYDVKM. This CDR3 reads CASSSPREIETQYF. For the CDR3, the DNA is TGTGCCAGCAGCTCCCCGCGGGAAATAGAGACCCAGTACTTC.

The chain employs TRBV6-5 and TRBJ1-2, with 8 positions matching TRBD1. The junction had 5 bases not matched to a gene; V was cut back by 2 bases and J by 6 bases. Germline V gives CDR1 MNHEY, CDR2 SVGAGI. This CDR3 has 14 amino acids. CDR3 sequence (DNA): TGTGCCAGCAGTTACGACAGGGGAGGGGATGGCTACACCTTC. This codes for CASSYDRGGDGYTF.

This chain links TRBV5-6 with TRBJ1-2; D is perhaps TRBD1 (5 bases). The V end was cut by 6 bases, the J end by 6 bases, with 21 bases between. The germline CDR1 and CDR2 sequences are SGHDT and YYEEEE. The CDR3 is made up of 15 amino acids. The CDR3 reads CASTSGTYSWDGYTF. Written as DNA, the CDR3 is TGTGCCAGCACATCCGGGACTTATAGTTGGGATGGCTACACCTTC.

The CDR3 DNA reads TGTGCCAGCAGCTCCCGGGGGGGCACTGAAGCTTTCTTT. Amino acid sequence: CASSSRGGTEAFF. This chain uses TRBV7-9 with TRBJ1-1, with D possibly being TRBD1 (5 bases). Trimming stripped 4 bases from V and 4 bases from J, with 10 bases between. This CDR3 has 13 amino acids. The germline V gene encodes CDR1 SEHNR and CDR2 FQNEAQ (reference sequence).

This chain uses TRBV28 with TRBJ2-7; the D is unclear. The CDR3 runs 16 residues. V was cut by 4 bases and J by 0 bases, with 16 bases left in between. In germline, CDR1 is MDHEN, CDR2 SYDVKM. For the CDR3, the DNA is TGTGCCAGCAGTTCCTTTCGGGTCCCCTTCTCCTACGAGCAGTACTTC. The encoded protein is CASSSFRVPFSYEQYF.

This chain connects TRBV19 to TRBJ1-2, with 9 bases fitting TRBD1. This CDR3 comprises 16 residues. J was trimmed by 5 bases and V by 4 bases; bases with no gene match: 11. Germline V gene lookup returns CDR1 LNHDA and CDR2 SQIVND (reference sequence). The CDR3 spells CASSTKPGQGFYGYTF. The CDR3 DNA is TGTGCCAGTAGTACGAAACCGGGACAGGGCTTTTATGGCTACACCTTC.

The chain carries TRBV7-8 and TRBJ1-5, with TRBD1 matching 9 bases. The ends lost 5 bases at V and 6 bases at J; junction bases unmatched: 8. The CDR3 is 15 amino acids. CDR1 and CDR2 (germline): SGHVS, FQNEAQ. The CDR3 DNA is TGTGCCAGCAGCCGACACAGGGGGCTCGGTCAGCCCCAGCATTTT. It specifies CASSRHRGLGQPQHF.

This chain connects TRBV28 to TRBJ1-1; 9 bases align to TRBD1. V was pared by 11 bases and J by 8 bases, with 6 bases of the junction left unmatched. This CDR3 comprises 11 residues. Germline CDR1 MDHEN, CDR2 SYDVKM. This chain's CDR3 is CAGGTGREAFF. The CDR3 DNA sequence: TGTGCCGGGGGGACAGGGAGGGAAGCTTTCTTT.

This clone was counted a single time. The V call is TRBV6-5, the J call TRBJ1-2, with D perhaps matching TRBD1 (5 bases). Germline values: CDR1 MNHEY, CDR2 SVGAGI. V dropped 2 bases and J dropped 7 bases, with 11 bases sitting between them. The CDR3 is 13 residues long. CDR3 in amino acids: CASSYAGRLGYTF. DNA for the CDR3: TGTGCCAGCAGTTACGCGGGACGGCTTGGCTACACCTTC.

The gene calls are TRBV7-2 and TRBJ1-3, with D possibly TRBD1 on 5 matching bases. The germline gives CDR1 SGHTA, CDR2 FQGNSA. This CDR3 contains 16 residues. Trimming shortened V by 5 bases and J by 7 bases, and 21 bases separated the two germline ends. CDR3 amino acids: CASSQTGTQGRNTIYF. The DNA of the CDR3 is TGTGCCAGCAGCCAGACCGGGACTCAAGGGAGGAACACCATATATTTT.

This clone was counted a single time. The chain combines TRBV29-1 with TRBJ2-2, with 9 bases lining up with TRBD1. Per germline, CDR1 SQVTM and CDR2 ANQGSEA. V dropped 7 bases and J dropped 7; count of bases not matched to a gene: 4. CDR3 length equals 12 residues. For the CDR3, the DNA is TGCAGCGGGGGACAGGGAGGCGGGGAGCTGTTTTTT. Its translation: CSGGQGGGELFF.

The rearrangement uses TRBV4-1 and TRBJ2-1; 7 positions match TRBD2. The germline gives CDR1 MGHRA, CDR2 YSYEKL. V shed 4 bases and J 3 bases; nucleotides not matched to a gene: 9. CDR3 length: 16 residues. In DNA form, the CDR3 reads TGCGCCAGCAGCCCCTCGGGCCGCGGGGGCTACAATGAGCAGTTCTTC. Translating gives CASSPSGRGGYNEQFF.

V is TRBV5-1 and J is TRBJ1-2; the match to TRBD1 covers 7 bases. The junction had 7 bases not matched to a gene; V was cut back by 0 bases and J by 8 bases. Germline CDR1 SGHRS, CDR2 YFSETQ. This CDR3 contains 14 residues. This CDR3 reads CASSLARQGDGYTF. CDR3 sequence (DNA): TGCGCCAGCAGCTTGGCAAGGCAGGGGGACGGCTACACCTTC.

This chain uses TRBV19 with TRBJ2-4; the D gene is possibly TRBD2 (5 bases). The V gene's germline CDR1 is LNHDA and CDR2 SQIVND (reference sequence). V was cut by 3 bases and J by 7 bases, with 13 bases left in between. CDR3 length: 14 residues. The CDR3 is CASSMGSGINIQYF. In DNA, the CDR3 is TGTGCCAGTAGTATGGGCAGCGGTATCAACATTCAGTACTTC.

The chain uses TRBV6-5 and TRBJ1-2; no definite D call. Between the trimmed V and J ends, which lost 2 bases and 0 bases, there was a span of 10 bases. CDR1 is MNHEY, CDR2 SVGAGI, per germline. The CDR3 is 15 residues long. Here the CDR3 reads CASSYRKESNYGYTF. The CDR3 bases are TGTGCCAGCAGTTACCGGAAGGAGTCTAACTATGGCTACACCTTC.

The rearrangement links TRBV5-4 to TRBJ2-1; TRBD2 is a possible D gene (5 bases). CDR1 and CDR2 from the germline V gene are SGHNT and YYREEE (reference sequence). The CDR3 loop spans 15 amino acids. The V and J ends lost 4 bases and 0 bases respectively, with 11 bases between them. Here the CDR3 reads CASSPSSSSYNEQFF. In DNA form, the CDR3 reads TGTGCCAGCAGCCCTAGCTCGAGCTCCTACAATGAGCAGTTCTTC. The full variable domain, with the rest looked up from reference TRBV5-4 and TRBJ2-1, is ETGVTQSPTHLIKTRGQQVTLRCSSQSGHNTVSWYQQALGQGPQFIFQYYREEENGRGNFPPRFSGLQFPNYSSELNVNALELDDSALYLCASSPSSSSYNEQFFGPGTRLTVL.

The chain uses TRBV11-2 and TRBJ1-1; weak D call: TRBD1 (6 bases). V lost 5 bases and J 1 base, leaving 20 bases between the germline ends. Germline CDR1 and CDR2: SGHAT and FQNNGV. The CDR3 is 17 residues long. CDR3 region: CASSPGQITPSNTEAFF. Written as DNA, the CDR3 is TGTGCCAGCAGCCCAGGACAGATAACCCCTTCGAACACTGAAGCTTTCTTT.

This clone was counted only a few times. The rearrangement joins TRBV7-8 to TRBJ2-7; 7 bases are a match to TRBD2. The CDR3 spans 13 residues. Trimming cost V 5 bases and J 3 bases; bases outside gene matches: 4. CDR1 is SGHVS, CDR2 FQNEAQ, per germline. The DNA of the CDR3 is TGTGCCAGCAGCGGGCGGGGGAGCTACGAGCAGTACTTC. This translates into CASSGRGSYEQYF.

This clone has a single count. The chain links TRBV10-2 to TRBJ2-5; 8 bases align to TRBD2. In germline, CDR1 is WSHSY, CDR2 SAAADI. This CDR3 has 16 amino acids. V shed 6 bases, J shed 2 bases, and the junction held 11 bases outside the gene matches. CDR3 residues: CASSDFRGGWQETQYF. DNA for the CDR3: TGCGCCAGCAGCGATTTCCGGGGGGGTTGGCAAGAGACCCAGTACTTC.

This clone was picked up many times. V usage is TRBV27 and J usage is TRBJ1-6; D not resolved. The germline CDR1 and CDR2 sequences are MNHEY and SMNVEV (reference sequence). The CDR3 contains 12 residues. V was pared by 5 bases and J by 9 bases, with 8 bases between. The CDR3 protein is CASSPPGSPLHF. CDR3 DNA: TGTGCCAGCAGTCCCCCAGGTTCACCCCTCCACTTT.

This chain connects TRBV19 to TRBJ2-1, with TRBD1 identical over 7 bases. This CDR3 is built from 14 residues. The junction had 5 bases not matched to a gene; V was cut back by 7 bases and J by 2 bases. CDR1 is LNHDA and CDR2 is SQIVND in the germline V gene (reference sequence). The CDR3 sequence is CASTGTDAYNEQFF. In nucleotides, the CDR3 is TGTGCCAGTACTGGGACAGACGCCTACAATGAGCAGTTCTTC.

The chain uses TRBV5-1 and TRBJ1-4; a possible D gene is TRBD1 (5 bases). CDR3 length: 16 amino acids. CDR1 and CDR2 (germline): SGHRS, YFSETQ. V lost 3 bases, J lost 4 bases, and 16 bases lay in between. In DNA form, the CDR3 reads TGCGCCAGCAGCTCGGGGGAACTAGCAAGTAATGAAAAACTGTTTTTT. This codes for CASSSGELASNEKLFF.

The V call is TRBV10-2, the J call TRBJ1-1; maybe TRBD1 (5 bases). The V and J ends lost 0 bases and 11 bases respectively, with 10 bases between them. The CDR3 is 12 amino acids. Germline V gives CDR1 WSHSY, CDR2 SAAADI. The CDR3 DNA sequence: TGCGCCAGCAGTGAGTCAGGGGATAGGGCTTTCTTT. It is translated as CASSESGDRAFF.

V is TRBV9 and J is TRBJ2-5, with 8 bases identical to TRBD2. This CDR3 region has 15 residues. Germline V CDR1 and CDR2: SGDLS, YYNGEE. J was trimmed by 1 base and V by 3 bases; bases with no gene match: 5. CDR3 DNA: TGTGCCAGCAGCGCATCGGGGGGGCTCCAAGAGACCCAGTACTTC. It encodes CASSASGGLQETQYF.